This T cell receptor (beta chain) was recovered during a study of shared clonotypes between healthy human individuals. Broader study findings: A few donors showed sharing of approximately 5% of naive CD4 clonotypes.

For this clone: Its antigen is currently unknown.

This CDR3 spans 17 amino acids. CDR1 and CDR2 (germline): ENHRY, SYGVKD. The ends were cut back, 0 bases at V and 4 bases at J, with 18 bases in the middle. Data came from immunoSEQ multiplex PCR; TCRdb stores just in-frame clones and leaves some out. The table lists around 2.1 million clones, around 95% of them singletons, with less than 0.15% in the top ten. The origin of this receptor is a man aged 18-30 years in good health. V gene TRBV10-3 combines with J gene TRBJ1-2, with D possibly being TRBD1 (6 bases). Sequenced input: naive CD4+ T cells sorted from blood. Subset noted: CD45RA+ positively selected. This CDR3 is CAISESMWDTERYGYTF. In DNA, the CDR3 is TGTGCCATCAGTGAGTCGATGTGGGACACCGAGCGCTATGGCTACACCTTC.